These T cell receptor beta chains were read from a single sample in a study of blood T cell repertoires in COVID-19. Method: immunoSEQ multiplex PCR; TCRdb's copy keeps in-frame clones and lacks some. The sample holds 430,000 or so clones, approximately 87% seen once. The sequencing sample was made of PBMCs or T cells enriched from blood (not recorded which). Receptors were obtained from a woman aged 40 to 50 who had recovered from COVID-19. Both conserved end residues are part of each CDR3. For some rows the clone size is stated as once, few or many, or as a class when expanded; others skip it.

CDR3aa	v_gene	abundance	j_gene
CASSRGRMHYGYTF	TRBV19	-	TRBJ1-2
CASTLTSGNEQFF	TRBV10-2	-	TRBJ2-1
CARNFLRREAFF	TRBV9	-	TRBJ1-1
CASGSNRGGAFF	TRBV7-9	-	TRBJ1-1
CASSPGTGVGGYTF	TRBV10-2	-	TRBJ1-2
CSALTGTQGNIQYF	TRBV29-1	few	TRBJ2-4
CASSVPSGRAQNEQFF	TRBV9	-	TRBJ2-1
CASSNRDFNTGELFF	TRBV5-1	-	TRBJ2-2
CATSDSTGLGTEAFF	TRBV24-1	-	TRBJ1-1
CASSDLNGEKLFF	TRBV25-1	-	TRBJ1-4
CASRFLGGTEAFF	TRBV12-5	-	TRBJ1-1
CASSSPRTGGAYYGYTF	TRBV28	-	TRBJ1-2
CAISDRTPDNSPLHF	TRBV10-3	-	TRBJ1-6
CASSQGMGGEQYF	TRBV14	-	TRBJ2-7
CASSPQGHPNEQFF	TRBV27	-	TRBJ2-1
CAISGGPTTGGRTQYF	TRBV10-3	-	TRBJ2-3